What follows are 18 T cell receptor beta chains derived from one specimen sequenced in a study of OX40 agonist ivuxolimab in advanced cancers. Sequenced by immunoSEQ multiplex PCR; TCRdb stores in-frame clones only, minus some. The data show under 200,000 clones, with around 94% seen just once and around 0.28% held by the top ten. The sample here was CD4+ or CD8+ T cells sorted from blood, taken in a trial of the OX40 agonist ivuxolimab. The receptors shown here come from an adult with an advanced solid tumor such as melanoma, head and neck, liver or kidney cancer.

V is TRBV5-8 and J is TRBJ1-4; TRBD1 aligns across 7 bases. V was clipped by 3 bases and J by 7 bases; unmatched bases: 12. Germline V gives CDR1 SGHTS, CDR2 YDEGEE. The CDR3 extends over 16 amino acids. The CDR3 reads CASSYPVGDRAEKLFF. CDR3 nucleotide sequence: TGTGCCAGCAGCTACCCGGTAGGAGACAGGGCTGAAAAACTGTTTTTT.

This rearrangement joins TRBV9 to TRBJ1-1; 8 bases align to TRBD1. Germline V gives CDR1 SGDLS, CDR2 YYNGEE. The V gene end was trimmed by 2 bases and the J gene end by 7 bases; junction bases not matched to a gene: 7. This CDR3 contains 14 residues. The CDR3: CASSVIDRGVEAFF. In DNA form, the CDR3 reads TGTGCCAGCAGCGTTATCGACAGGGGCGTTGAAGCTTTCTTT.

This sequence joins TRBV4-2 and TRBJ1-4; D gene uncertain. The CDR3 is 18 amino acids. Between the trimmed V and J ends, which lost 0 bases and 0 bases, there was a span of 14 bases. Germline V gives CDR1 LGHNA, CDR2 YNFKEQ. The CDR3 spells CASSQDWGGRATNEKLFF. The CDR3 DNA sequence: TGTGCCAGCAGCCAAGATTGGGGAGGGAGAGCAACTAATGAAAAACTGTTTTTT.

The chain uses TRBV29-1 and TRBJ1-5; a possible D gene is TRBD1 (6 bases). Germline V gene sequence: CDR1 SQVTM, CDR2 ANQGSEA. V was cut by 6 bases and J by 4 bases, with 13 bases left in between. The CDR3 sequence is 13 residues long. This CDR3 is CSVLVGGNQPQHF. The CDR3 DNA reads as TGCAGCGTCCTCGTAGGGGGGAATCAGCCCCAGCATTTT.

The chain combines TRBV28 with TRBJ2-5, with TRBD1 matching over 8 bases. V dropped 5 bases and J dropped 5; count of bases not matched to a gene: 7. Per the germline V gene, CDR1 is MDHEN and CDR2 is SYDVKM. The CDR3 length is 14 residues. CDR3 protein: CASSLQGARETQYF. DNA for the CDR3: TGTGCCAGCAGTCTCCAGGGGGCTCGGGAGACCCAGTACTTC.

The rearrangement links TRBV7-2 to TRBJ1-4, with D unclear. Germline CDR1 is SGHTA and CDR2 is FQGNSA. This CDR3 spans 15 amino acids. With 5 bases removed from V and 0 bases from J, the gap between germline ends came to 10 bases. The CDR3 DNA sequence: TGTGCCAGCAGCCCGCAACGTGCAACTAATGAAAAACTGTTTTTT. This translates into CASSPQRATNEKLFF.

The CDR3 region is CASSPTYGYTF. The CDR3, as DNA: TGTGCCAGCAGCCCCACCTATGGCTACACCTTC. The chain employs TRBV7-2 and TRBJ1-2, with D uncertain. CDR3 length: 11 amino acids. The V gene's germline CDR1 is SGHTA and CDR2 FQGNSA. The V gene lost 5 bases and the J gene lost 4 bases, with 5 bases spanning the gap. Filled out from reference TRBV7-2 and TRBJ1-2, the complete variable domain reads GAGVSQSPSNKVTEKGKDVELRCDPISGHTALYWYRQSLGQGLEFLIYFQGNSAPDKSGLPSDRFSAERTGGSVSTLTIQRTQQEDSAVYLCASSPTYGYTFGSGTRLTVV.

This chain connects TRBV19 to TRBJ1-1, with 7 bases matching TRBD1. The CDR3 spans 14 residues. Germline CDR1 is LNHDA and CDR2 is SQIVND (reference sequence). Trimming at V came to 6 bases and at J to 4 bases, leaving 8 bases not matched to a gene. CDR3 amino acids: CASRSQGMGTEAFF. The CDR3 region has the DNA TGTGCCAGTAGGTCACAGGGGATGGGCACTGAAGCTTTCTTT.

The chain links TRBV7-9 to TRBJ1-6; tentatively, D is TRBD1 (5 bases). Deletions cut 2 bases from V and 0 bases from J, with 14 bases between. CDR1 is SEHNR, CDR2 FQNEAQ, per germline (reference sequence). CDR3 length equals 18 residues. CDR3: CASSLWSGGSSYNSPLHF. The CDR3 DNA follows: TGTGCCAGCAGCTTATGGTCCGGGGGGAGCTCCTATAATTCACCCCTCCACTTT.

The chain couples TRBV7-2 to TRBJ2-2, with D hard to call. The CDR3 is made up of 15 amino acids. V shed 4 bases and J shed 2 bases, with 11 bases lying between them. Germline CDR1 is SGHTA and CDR2 is FQGNSA. Written as DNA, the CDR3 is TGTGCCAGCAGCTCCTCGCTAGGAAACACCGGGGAGCTGTTTTTT. Amino acids: CASSSSLGNTGELFF.

This chain links TRBV11-2 with TRBJ2-5; weak D call: TRBD1 (6 bases). Trimming took 5 bases from V and 1 from J, leaving 14 bases between them. The germline gives CDR1 SGHAT, CDR2 FQNNGV. The CDR3 contains 15 residues. Here the CDR3 reads CASSITGPRQETQYF. For the CDR3, the DNA is TGTGCCAGCAGCATCACAGGGCCACGCCAAGAGACCCAGTACTTC.

The genes are TRBV4-3 and TRBJ1-2; tentatively, D is TRBD1 (6 bases). V was shortened by 1 base and J by 0 bases, with 9 bases between the two germline ends. CDR1 LGHNA and CDR2 YSLEER come from the germline V gene. This CDR3 comprises 15 residues. The CDR3 nucleotides read TGCGCCAGCAGCCAAGTGGAGGGGGCTAACTATGGCTACACCTTC. This encodes CASSQVEGANYGYTF.

This chain uses TRBV6-1 with TRBJ2-5; tentatively, D is TRBD1 (6 bases). V lost 7 bases to trimming and J lost 3 bases, with 12 bases between them. The CDR3 is made up of 13 amino acids. CDR1 and CDR2 (germline): MNHNS, SASEGT. As DNA, the CDR3 is TGTGCCAGCAACCGGGACAACAAAGAGACCCAGTACTTC. Its translation is CASNRDNKETQYF.

This clone was seen just once. V is TRBV5-4 and J is TRBJ2-2; 9 nucleotides agree with TRBD1. The germline V gene encodes CDR1 SGHNT and CDR2 YYREEE (reference sequence). V dropped 2 bases and J dropped 4; count of bases not matched to a gene: 3. CDR3 length: 15 residues. The DNA of the CDR3 is TGTGCCAGCAGCTTCGGACAGGGGTCCACCGGGGAGCTGTTTTTT. It specifies CASSFGQGSTGELFF.

This chain uses TRBV28 with TRBJ1-3; TRBD1 matches 10 bases. The CDR3 covers 17 residues. Trimming at V came to 4 bases and at J to 4 bases, leaving 10 bases not matched to a gene. Germline CDR1 reads MDHEN; CDR2 reads SYDVKM. CDR3 region: CASSSGGTGEQGNTIYF. CDR3 bases: TGTGCCAGCAGTTCGGGAGGGACAGGGGAGCAGGGAAACACCATATATTTT.

The chain employs TRBV19 and TRBJ2-5; D gene ambiguous. The V gene lost 6 bases and the J gene lost 1 base, with 24 bases spanning the gap. The CDR3 runs 18 residues. Germline V gives CDR1 LNHDA, CDR2 SQIVND (reference sequence). The CDR3 is CASRPHDIPAPFQETQYF. Here the CDR3 DNA reads TGTGCCAGTAGACCACACGACATACCCGCCCCTTTCCAAGAGACCCAGTACTTC.

The chain is built from TRBV27 and TRBJ1-3; D ambiguous. The CDR3 covers 15 residues. Looked up from germline, CDR1 is MNHEY and CDR2 is SMNVEV (reference sequence). Trimming pared 0 bases from V and 2 bases from J, leaving 8 bases between. CDR3 residues: CASSLSRGAGNTIYF. CDR3 nucleotide sequence: TGTGCCAGCAGTTTATCGCGGGGTGCTGGAAACACCATATATTTT.

The chain employs TRBV5-1 and TRBJ1-1; TRBD1 is a possible D gene (5 bases). CDR1 and CDR2 (germline): SGHRS, YFSETQ. V shed 4 bases and J shed 1 base, with 14 bases lying between them. This CDR3 is 15 amino acids long. CDR3 amino acids: CASSPFGASNTEAFF. In nucleotides, the CDR3 is TGCGCCAGCAGCCCCTTTGGGGCTTCGAACACTGAAGCTTTCTTT.